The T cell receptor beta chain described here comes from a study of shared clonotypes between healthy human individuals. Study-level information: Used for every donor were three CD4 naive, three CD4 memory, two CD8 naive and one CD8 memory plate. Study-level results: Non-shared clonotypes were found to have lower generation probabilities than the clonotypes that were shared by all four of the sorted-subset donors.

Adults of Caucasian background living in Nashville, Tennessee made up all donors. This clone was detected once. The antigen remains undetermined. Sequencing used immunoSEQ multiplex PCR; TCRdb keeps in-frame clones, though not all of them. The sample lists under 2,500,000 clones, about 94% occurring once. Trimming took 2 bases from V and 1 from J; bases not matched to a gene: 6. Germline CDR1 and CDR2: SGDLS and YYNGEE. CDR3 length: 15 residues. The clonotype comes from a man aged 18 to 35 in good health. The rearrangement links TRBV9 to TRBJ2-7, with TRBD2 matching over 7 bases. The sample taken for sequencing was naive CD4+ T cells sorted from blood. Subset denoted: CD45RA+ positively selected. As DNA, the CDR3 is TGTGCCAGCAGCGTGGATACTAGCGCATCCTACGAGCAGTACTTC. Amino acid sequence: CASSVDTSASYEQYF.